One sample yielded the 31 T cell receptor beta chains listed below, sequenced in a study of technical replicates of blood from a handful of donors. Clones were read by immunoSEQ multiplex PCR, and TCRdb kept only the in-frame ones, dropping some. Of 75,000 to 95,000 clones in the sample, about 89% are singletons; the top ten hold 0.41%. What was sequenced was T cells isolated from PBMCs. The source is a human donor in good health.

There are a few counts of this clone. The same CDR3 also results from other DNA sequences found in this sample. The chain joins TRBV6-5 to TRBJ1-1; no definite D call. The CDR3 covers 13 residues. The germline CDR1 and CDR2 sequences are MNHEY and SVGAGI. Trimming took 0 bases from V and 1 from J, leaving 3 bases between them. The CDR3 protein is CASSYSQNTEAFF. CDR3 DNA sequence: TGTGCCAGCAGTTACTCTCAGAACACTGAAGCTTTCTTT.

V and J are TRBV12-5 and TRBJ1-5; D is ambiguous. In germline, CDR1 is LGHNT, CDR2 FRNRAP. V lost 1 base and J 6 bases, leaving 4 bases between the germline ends. CDR3 length: 12 residues. The CDR3 bases are TGTGCTAGTGGTTTGGACGGTCAGCCCCAGCATTTT. Translated: CASGLDGQPQHF.

The sample holds one count of this clone. V usage is TRBV29-1 and J usage is TRBJ2-3; 9 bases agree with TRBD1. Germline-derived CDR1 and CDR2 are SQVTM and ANQGSEA. V dropped 4 bases and J dropped 4; count of bases not matched to a gene: 9. This CDR3 spans 15 amino acids. The CDR3 coding sequence is TGCAGCGTTGTGAGCGAACAGGGGGCCTCAGATACGCAGTATTTT. The encoded protein is CSVVSEQGASDTQYF.

V is TRBV6-6 and J is TRBJ2-1; 7 bases map to TRBD2. The V and J ends lost 2 bases and 9 bases, in that order; junction bases with no gene match: 4. CDR1 and CDR2 (germline): MNHNY, SVGAGI (reference sequence). This CDR3 contains 13 residues. The CDR3 nucleotides are TGTGCCAGCAGTTACGGGCGCGGGAGTGAGCAGTTCTTC. Its protein is CASSYGRGSEQFF.

The J gene is TRBJ2-7, the V gene TRBV7-2, with 8 bases that match TRBD2. The CDR3 covers 15 residues. After removal of 7 bases from V and 0 bases from J, the junction contained 8 bases not matched to a gene. Germline V gene data show CDR1 as SGHTA and CDR2 as FQGNSA. As DNA, the CDR3 is TGTGCCAGCACTCTTCGACTAGCGAGCTCCTACGAGCAGTACTTC. Translated, it gives CASTLRLASSYEQYF.

This clone showed up just once. V gene TRBV11-3 combines with J gene TRBJ1-1; 7 bases line up with TRBD1. Per germline, CDR1 SGHNT and CDR2 YENEEA. J was trimmed by 8 bases and V by 3 bases; bases with no gene match: 6. This CDR3 region has 13 residues. CDR3 bases: TGTGCCAGCAGCTTCGCCCGGGACAGAGAAGCTTTCTTT. It is translated as CASSFARDREAFF.

DNA for the CDR3: TGCGCCAGCAGTGAGTCTCCTAGCGGGATGGAGACCCAGTACTTC. The encoded protein is CASSESPSGMETQYF. The chain links TRBV10-2 to TRBJ2-5, with 9 bases that match TRBD2. Unmatched junction bases numbered 4, after V lost 0 bases and J lost 5 bases. This CDR3 has 15 amino acids. CDR1 is WSHSY, CDR2 SAAADI, per germline.

The CDR3 is CASSLVAGEVDTQYF. CDR3 nucleotide sequence: TGCGCCAGCAGCTTGGTAGCGGGAGAAGTAGATACGCAGTATTTT. The V call is TRBV5-1, the J call TRBJ2-3, with 9 bases aligning to TRBD2. V shed 0 bases and J 5 bases; nucleotides not matched to a gene: 4. Germline assignment: CDR1 SGHRS and CDR2 YFSETQ. The CDR3 totals 15 residues.

The J gene is TRBJ1-2, the V gene TRBV19; 7 positions match TRBD1. Germline-derived CDR1 and CDR2 are LNHDA and SQIVND (reference sequence). Losses at the gene ends were 0 bases for V and 4 bases for J; bases not matched to a gene: 5. CDR3 size: 15 residues. The chain's CDR3 is CASSIDRQGPYGYTF. The CDR3 coding sequence is TGTGCCAGTAGTATAGACAGACAGGGCCCCTATGGCTACACCTTC.

This clone appeared a single time. This chain connects TRBV6-5 to TRBJ2-3; maybe TRBD2 (5 bases). V lost 1 base and J 4 bases, leaving 9 bases between the germline ends. CDR1 and CDR2 (germline): MNHEY, SVGAGI. The CDR3 runs 14 residues. For the CDR3, the DNA is TGTGCCAGCAGTTACTTGGAGGCTGCAGATACGCAGTATTTT. Translated, it gives CASSYLEAADTQYF.

The chain links TRBV4-1 to TRBJ2-1; TRBD2 matches 10 bases. Unmatched junction bases numbered 13, after V lost 4 bases and J lost 7 bases. The germline V gene encodes CDR1 MGHRA and CDR2 YSYEKL. This CDR3 is built from 17 residues. The DNA for the CDR3 is TGCGCCAGCAGCCCGCATGGGGGCCTAGCGGGAGAGAATGAGCAGTTCTTC. Translation gives CASSPHGGLAGENEQFF.

This clone was picked up a small number of times. This chain connects TRBV25-1 to TRBJ1-5, with unresolved D. The germline V gene encodes CDR1 MGHDK and CDR2 SYGVNS. With 1 base removed from V and 5 bases from J, the gap between germline ends came to 6 bases. This CDR3 spans 13 amino acids. CDR3 region: CASSESQHQPQHF. CDR3 coding DNA: TGTGCCAGCAGTGAATCACAGCATCAGCCCCAGCATTTT.

This clone occurred a few times. The CDR3 nucleotides read TGTGCCAGCAGCGTAGAAGGAGGGAATCTTCCTTCTGGAAACACCATATATTTT. Its translation is CASSVEGGNLPSGNTIYF. The rearrangement joins TRBV9 to TRBJ1-3; D gene ambiguous. The CDR3 covers 18 residues. Germline values: CDR1 SGDLS, CDR2 YYNGEE. Trimming shortened V by 0 bases and J by 1 base, and 17 bases separated the two germline ends.

The chain has TRBV9 and TRBJ2-1; 7 bases agree with TRBD1. The CDR3 has 15 amino acids. CDR1 and CDR2 (germline): SGDLS, YYNGEE. V lost 3 bases, J lost 5 bases, and 8 bases stayed unmatched. The CDR3 sequence is CASSEGATLHNEQFF. In DNA form, the CDR3 reads TGTGCCAGCAGCGAGGGGGCCACCCTTCACAATGAGCAGTTCTTC.

This clone was counted a few times. J is TRBJ2-3 and V is TRBV9, with 11 bases identical to TRBD2. Germline lookup yields CDR1 SGDLS and CDR2 YYNGEE. After removal of 0 bases from V and 3 bases from J, the junction contained 6 bases not matched to a gene. There are 17 residues in the CDR3. CDR3: CASSVEGSGRATDTQYF. The CDR3 DNA sequence: TGTGCCAGCAGCGTAGAGGGTAGCGGGAGGGCAACAGATACGCAGTATTTT.

The J gene is TRBJ1-3, the V gene TRBV28; D remains unclear. Germline CDR1 reads MDHEN; CDR2 reads SYDVKM. V was trimmed by 5 bases and J by 4 bases, leaving 6 bases between them. The CDR3 spans 12 residues. CDR3 sequence reads: CASSLTGNTIYF. Here the CDR3 DNA reads TGTGCCAGCAGTCTTACAGGAAACACCATATATTTT. The full variable domain, rest sourced from reference TRBV28 and TRBJ1-3, is DVKVTQSSRYLVKRTGEKVFLECVQDMDHENMFWYRQDPGLGLRLIYFSYDVKMKEKGDIPEGYSVSREKKERFSLILESASTNQTSMYLCASSLTGNTIYFGEGSWLTVV.

CDR3 in amino acids: CASSPSGSSYNEQFF. DNA for the CDR3: TGTGCCAGCAGTCCCAGCGGGAGCTCCTACAATGAGCAGTTCTTC. This chain links TRBV6-5 with TRBJ2-1, with 8 bases lining up with TRBD2. Germline loops: CDR1 MNHEY, CDR2 SVGAGI. With V trimmed by 5 bases and J by 0 bases, 3 bases remained unmatched. There are 15 residues in the CDR3.

For the CDR3, the DNA is TGTGCCAGCAGATTAATAGCAGGGGGCACAGATACGCAGTATTTT. It is translated as CASRLIAGGTDTQYF. This chain joins TRBV7-2 and TRBJ2-3; D may be TRBD1 (6 bases). The V gene's germline CDR1 is SGHTA and CDR2 FQGNSA. V was shortened by 6 bases and J by 1 base, with 14 bases between the two germline ends. The CDR3 loop spans 15 amino acids.

CDR3 in amino acids: CASRYTVANEKLFF. DNA of the CDR3: TGTGCCAGCAGGTACACCGTCGCTAATGAAAAACTGTTTTTT. The chain carries TRBV2 and TRBJ1-4; D unclear. This CDR3 has 14 residues. CDR1 is SNHLY and CDR2 is FYNNEI in the germline V gene. V was pared by 6 bases and J by 3 bases, with 11 bases between.

This sequence joins TRBV7-2 and TRBJ2-7, with TRBD2 matching over 9 bases. V was pared by 8 bases and J by 3 bases, with 5 bases of the junction left unmatched. The germline V gene has CDR1 SGHTA and CDR2 FQGNSA. The CDR3 extends over 13 amino acids. The CDR3 sequence: CASGLSGSYEQYF. For the CDR3, the DNA is TGTGCCAGCGGACTTAGCGGGAGCTACGAGCAGTACTTC.

The rearrangement joins TRBV2 to TRBJ2-7, with 8 bases lining up with TRBD1. The ends lost 10 bases at V and 2 bases at J; junction bases unmatched: 4. CDR1 and CDR2 from the germline V gene are SNHLY and FYNNEI. CDR3 length: 12 amino acids. Written as DNA, the CDR3 is TGTGCCATTTCACAGGGGGCCTACGAGCAGTACTTC. Amino acids: CAISQGAYEQYF.

CDR3 nucleotide sequence: TGTGCCAGCAGCTGGGAGCGGGAGTTAACAGATACGCAGTATTTT. It is translated as CASSWERELTDTQYF. The chain couples TRBV25-1 to TRBJ2-3, with 8 bases aligning to TRBD2. Looked up from germline, CDR1 is MGHDK and CDR2 is SYGVNS. V shed 6 bases and J 3 bases; nucleotides not matched to a gene: 8. The CDR3 has 15 residues.

The chain recombines TRBV6-5 with TRBJ2-1; 7 bases line up with TRBD2. In germline, CDR1 is MNHEY, CDR2 SVGAGI. This CDR3 has 13 residues. The trim removed 6 bases at V and 1 base at J, leaving 0 bases unmatched. The CDR3 reads CASRRESYNEQFF. As DNA, the CDR3 is TGTGCCAGCAGGCGGGAGTCCTACAATGAGCAGTTCTTC.

The gene calls are TRBV18 and TRBJ2-3; 9 nucleotides agree with TRBD2. The CDR3 covers 15 residues. Trimming at V came to 2 bases and at J to 0 bases, leaving 0 bases not matched to a gene. Germline CDR1 is KGHSH and CDR2 is LQKENI. CDR3 sequence: CASSPTSGSTDTQYF. The CDR3 DNA reads as TGTGCCAGCTCACCAACTAGCGGGAGCACAGATACGCAGTATTTT.

V is TRBV28 and J is TRBJ2-7; the D is unclear. Trimming left V 2 bases short and J 3 bases short, with 2 bases between. Germline V gives CDR1 MDHEN, CDR2 SYDVKM. The CDR3 totals 11 residues. CDR3 loop: CASSLRYEQYF. In DNA form, the CDR3 reads TGTGCCAGCAGTTTACGCTACGAGCAGTACTTC. The full variable domain, with the rest looked up from reference TRBV28 and TRBJ2-7, is DVKVTQSSRYLVKRTGEKVFLECVQDMDHENMFWYRQDPGLGLRLIYFSYDVKMKEKGDIPEGYSVSREKKERFSLILESASTNQTSMYLCASSLRYEQYFGPGTRLTVT.

V usage is TRBV19 and J usage is TRBJ2-2, with 7 positions matching TRBD2. Germline CDR1 and CDR2: LNHDA and SQIVND (reference sequence). With V trimmed by 8 bases and J by 6 bases, 6 bases remained unmatched. This CDR3 region has 13 residues. Here the CDR3 DNA reads TGTGCCAGTTGGCGGGAGAATGCCGGGGAGCTGTTTTTT. Residues: CASWRENAGELFF. The whole variable domain, filled in from reference TRBV19 and TRBJ2-2, reads DGGITQSPKYLFRKEGQNVTLSCEQNLNHDAMYWYRQDPGQGLRLIYYSQIVNDFQKGDIAEGYSVSREKKESFPLTVTSAQKNPTAFYLCASWRENAGELFFGEGSRLTVL.

J is TRBJ2-7 and V is TRBV7-8; 7 nucleotides agree with TRBD2. V shed 2 bases and J 2 bases; nucleotides not matched to a gene: 3. The CDR3 is made up of 14 amino acids. Per the germline V gene, CDR1 is SGHVS and CDR2 is FQNEAQ. For the CDR3, the DNA is TGTGCCAGCAGCTTAACCAGCGGGACCTACGAGCAGTACTTC. This sequence encodes CASSLTSGTYEQYF. Full variable domain (outside the CDR3, taken from reference TRBV7-8 and TRBJ2-7): GAGVSQSPRYKVAKRGQDVALRCDPISGHVSLFWYQQALGQGPEFLTYFQNEAQLDKSGLPSDRFFAERPEGSVSTLKIQRTQQEDSAVYLCASSLTSGTYEQYFGPGTRLTVT.

The chain combines TRBV9 with TRBJ2-3; tentative D call: TRBD2 (6 bases). Germline CDR1 is SGDLS and CDR2 is YYNGEE. CDR3 length: 15 amino acids. Trimming removed 2 bases at V and 0 bases at J, with 10 bases between. The CDR3 region has the DNA TGTGCCAGCAGCGTGAGACTAGGGAGCACAGATACGCAGTATTTT. Its translation is CASSVRLGSTDTQYF.

CDR3 bases: TGTGCCAGCAGTGGGGGAGGGGAGATCTACGAGCAGTACTTC. It specifies CASSGGGEIYEQYF. V is TRBV6-5 and J is TRBJ2-7; 7 nucleotides match TRBD2. From germline, CDR1 is MNHEY and CDR2 SVGAGI. The V segment lost 5 bases and the J segment 3 bases; nucleotides outside the gene matches: 7. This CDR3 comprises 14 residues.

The rearrangement joins TRBV4-3 to TRBJ1-1; tentative D call: TRBD1 (6 bases). From germline, CDR1 is LGHNA and CDR2 YSLEER. V shed 0 bases and J shed 0 bases, with 14 bases lying between them. The CDR3 totals 17 residues. The CDR3 reads CASSQEGGYLMNTEAFF. In DNA form, the CDR3 reads TGCGCCAGCAGCCAAGAAGGGGGATACCTCATGAACACTGAAGCTTTCTTT.

The V and J genes are TRBV28 and TRBJ1-4; the D gene is possibly TRBD1 (6 bases). Per germline, CDR1 MDHEN and CDR2 SYDVKM. Trimming stripped 3 bases from V and 6 bases from J, with 14 bases between. CDR3 length equals 15 residues. CDR3 sequence (DNA): TGTGCCAGCAGTTTTAGGGAGGGGGTATATGAAAAACTGTTTTTT. Its translation is CASSFREGVYEKLFF.